The source of this T cell receptor (beta chain) is a study of T cells in Graves' hyperthyroidism and ophthalmopathy. The CDR3 has 16 residues. Trimming pared 2 bases from V and 3 bases from J, leaving 17 bases between. The germline gives CDR1 DFQATT, CDR2 SNEGSKA (reference sequence). It was RNA transcripts that yielded the amplified TCR beta CDR3 regions. The HTBI primer set served for first-round RT-PCR of the TCR CDR3. MiXCR, run by TCRdb on the multiplex PCR reads, gives a single entry per CDR3 protein. The sample holds roughly 700,000 distinct CDR3 sequences; roughly 17% are singletons and the top ten take about 16%. Graves' hyperthyroidism is called stable when ophthalmopathy does not progress within 18 months. This clonotype was seen a few times.

Material: blood. V is TRBV20-1 and J is TRBJ1-5; D call uncertain. The source of this sequence is a man aged 45-60 years with Graves' hyperthyroidism. The CDR3 loop reads CSARSERGGNNQPQHF. The CDR3 nucleotides read TGCAGTGCTAGATCTGAACGAGGTGGGAACAATCAGCCCCAGCATTTT.